The sequence of this T cell receptor (beta chain) was determined in a study of CD8+CD57+ T cells in acquired aplastic anemia. Study-wide results and caveats: The number of CD8+ CDR3 sequences shared by patients and controls was twenty-nine.

Details on this clonotype: Its specificity is not known.

By flow cytometry, patients selected for sequencing had shown an expansion of CD8+CD57+ cells. At the time of blood sampling, patients had not yet received any therapy. Genomic DNA templated the TCR beta VDJ and CDR3 profiling. TCRdb recomputed calls from the reads with MiXCR, one row per CDR3 protein. The data show about 150,000 distinct CDR3 sequences, 40% to 55% seen once. Sequencing used sorted CD4+, CD8+, or CD8+CD57+ T cells (not recorded which) from PBMCs. The TCR comes from a human donor with aplastic anemia.

In DNA, the CDR3 is TGTGCCAGCTCAACCGGGACTAGCGGGGGAGCCACCTACGAGCAGTACTTC. Its translation: CASSTGTSGGATYEQYF. The chain combines TRBV6-1 with TRBJ2-7, with TRBD2 matching over 14 bases. The ends lost 8 bases at V and 2 bases at J; junction bases unmatched: 11. Germline assignment: CDR1 MNHNS and CDR2 SASEGT. The CDR3 is 17 residues long.